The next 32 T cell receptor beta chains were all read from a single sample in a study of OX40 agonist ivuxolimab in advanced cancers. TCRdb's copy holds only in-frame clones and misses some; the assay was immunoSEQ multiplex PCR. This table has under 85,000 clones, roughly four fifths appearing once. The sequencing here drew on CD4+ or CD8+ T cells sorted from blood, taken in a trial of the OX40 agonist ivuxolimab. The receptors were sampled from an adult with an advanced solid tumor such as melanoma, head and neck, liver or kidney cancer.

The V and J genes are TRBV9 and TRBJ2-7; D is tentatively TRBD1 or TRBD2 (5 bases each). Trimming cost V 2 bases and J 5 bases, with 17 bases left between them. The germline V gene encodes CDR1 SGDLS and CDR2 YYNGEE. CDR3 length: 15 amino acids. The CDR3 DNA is TGTGCCAGCAGCGTCTGGGACGGCCGTAACGACGAGCAGTACTTC. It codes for CASSVWDGRNDEQYF. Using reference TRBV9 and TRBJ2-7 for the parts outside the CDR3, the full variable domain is DSGVTQTPKHLITATGQRVTLRCSPRSGDLSVYWYQQSLDQGLQFLIQYYNGEERAKGNILERFSAQQFPDLHSELNLSSLELGDSALYFCASSVWDGRNDEQYFGPGTRLTVT.

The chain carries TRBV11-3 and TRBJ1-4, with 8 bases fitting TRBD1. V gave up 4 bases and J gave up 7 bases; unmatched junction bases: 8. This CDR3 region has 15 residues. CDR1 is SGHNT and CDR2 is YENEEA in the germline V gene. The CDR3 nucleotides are TGTGCCAGCAGCTCGGGCCAGGGGGCGCGTGAAAAACTGTTTTTT. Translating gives CASSSGQGAREKLFF.

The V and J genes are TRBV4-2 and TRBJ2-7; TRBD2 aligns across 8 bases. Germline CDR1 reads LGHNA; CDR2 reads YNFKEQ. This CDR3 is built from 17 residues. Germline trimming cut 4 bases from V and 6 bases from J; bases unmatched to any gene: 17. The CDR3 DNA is TGTGCCAGCAGCCGCGTTAAAGTTGAAGCGGGAGCGGGCGAGCAGTACTTC. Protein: CASSRVKVEAGAGEQYF.

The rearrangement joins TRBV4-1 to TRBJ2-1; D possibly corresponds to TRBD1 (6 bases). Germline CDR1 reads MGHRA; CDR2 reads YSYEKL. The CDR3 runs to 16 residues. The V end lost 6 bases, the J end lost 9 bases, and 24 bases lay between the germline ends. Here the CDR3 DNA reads TGCGCCAGCAGAAATTCCAGGGGACGGGCGATGGGTGAGCAGTTCTTC. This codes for CASRNSRGRAMGEQFF.

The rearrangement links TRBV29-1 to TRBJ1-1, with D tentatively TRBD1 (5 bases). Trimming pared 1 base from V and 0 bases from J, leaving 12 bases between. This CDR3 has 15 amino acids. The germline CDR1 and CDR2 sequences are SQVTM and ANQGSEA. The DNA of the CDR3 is TGCAGCGTTGAAGGAAGGGGCGCGGTGAACACTGAAGCTTTCTTT. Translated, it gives CSVEGRGAVNTEAFF.

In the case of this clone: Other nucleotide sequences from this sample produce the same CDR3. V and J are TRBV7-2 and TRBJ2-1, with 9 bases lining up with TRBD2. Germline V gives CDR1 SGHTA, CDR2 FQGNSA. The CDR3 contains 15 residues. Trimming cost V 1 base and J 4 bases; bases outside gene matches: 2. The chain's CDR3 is CASSLVSGSYNEQFF. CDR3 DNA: TGTGCCAGCAGCTTAGTTAGCGGGAGTTACAATGAGCAGTTCTTC.

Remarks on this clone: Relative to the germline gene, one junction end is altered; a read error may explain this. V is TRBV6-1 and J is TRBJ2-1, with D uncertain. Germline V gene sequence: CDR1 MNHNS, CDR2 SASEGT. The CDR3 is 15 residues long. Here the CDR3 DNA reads TGTGCCAGCAGGGTTGCTTCGAGCTCCTACAATGGGCAGTTCTTC. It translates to CASRVASSSYNGQFF.

CDR3 protein: CATSNPGPRSNQPQHF. The CDR3 DNA sequence: TGTGCCACCAGCAACCCAGGGCCTCGTAGCAATCAGCCCCAGCATTTT. The chain uses TRBV15 and TRBJ1-5; D possibly corresponds to TRBD1 (5 bases). This CDR3 region has 16 residues. V was shortened by 4 bases and J by 0 bases, with 13 bases between the two germline ends. Per the germline V gene, CDR1 is LNHNV and CDR2 is YYDKDF (reference sequence).

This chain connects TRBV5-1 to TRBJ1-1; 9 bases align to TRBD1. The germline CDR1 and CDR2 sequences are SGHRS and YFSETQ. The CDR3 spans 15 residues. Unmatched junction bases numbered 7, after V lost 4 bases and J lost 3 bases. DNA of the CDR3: TGCGCCAGCAGCGTCACCGGGACAGGGCACACTGAAGCTTTCTTT. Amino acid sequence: CASSVTGTGHTEAFF.

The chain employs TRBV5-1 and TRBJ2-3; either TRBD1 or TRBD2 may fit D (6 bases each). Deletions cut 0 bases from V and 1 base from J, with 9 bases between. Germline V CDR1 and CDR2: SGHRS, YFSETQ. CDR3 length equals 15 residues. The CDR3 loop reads CASSLAGGRTDTQYF. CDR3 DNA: TGCGCCAGCAGCTTGGCTGGGGGGCGCACAGATACGCAGTATTTT. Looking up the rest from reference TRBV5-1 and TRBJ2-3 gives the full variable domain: KAGVTQTPRYLIKTRGQQVTLSCSPISGHRSVSWYQQTPGQGLQFLFEYFSETQRNKGNFPGRFSGRQFSNSRSEMNVSTLELGDSALYLCASSLAGGRTDTQYFGPGTRLTVL.

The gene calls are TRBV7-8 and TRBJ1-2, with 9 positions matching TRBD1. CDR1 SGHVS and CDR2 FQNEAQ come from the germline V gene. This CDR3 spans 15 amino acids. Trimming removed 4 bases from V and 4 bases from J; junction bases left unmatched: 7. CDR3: CASSSQGAQGYGYTF. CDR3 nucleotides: TGTGCCAGCAGCTCACAGGGGGCGCAGGGCTATGGCTACACCTTC. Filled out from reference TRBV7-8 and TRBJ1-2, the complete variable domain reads GAGVSQSPRYKVAKRGQDVALRCDPISGHVSLFWYQQALGQGPEFLTYFQNEAQLDKSGLPSDRFFAERPEGSVSTLKIQRTQQEDSAVYLCASSSQGAQGYGYTFGSGTRLTVV.

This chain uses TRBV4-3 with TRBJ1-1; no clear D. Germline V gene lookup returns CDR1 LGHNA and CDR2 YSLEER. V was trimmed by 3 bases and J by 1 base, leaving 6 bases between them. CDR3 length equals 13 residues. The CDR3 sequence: CASSQGWNTEAFF. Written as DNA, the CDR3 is TGCGCCAGCAGCCAGGGTTGGAACACTGAAGCTTTCTTT.

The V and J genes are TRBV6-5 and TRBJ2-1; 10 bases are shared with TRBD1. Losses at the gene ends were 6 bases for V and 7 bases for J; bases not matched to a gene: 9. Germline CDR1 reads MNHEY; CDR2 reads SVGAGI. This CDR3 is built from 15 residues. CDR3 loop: CASSKKRGQGNEQFF. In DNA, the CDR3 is TGTGCCAGCAGCAAAAAAAGGGGACAGGGGAATGAGCAGTTCTTC.

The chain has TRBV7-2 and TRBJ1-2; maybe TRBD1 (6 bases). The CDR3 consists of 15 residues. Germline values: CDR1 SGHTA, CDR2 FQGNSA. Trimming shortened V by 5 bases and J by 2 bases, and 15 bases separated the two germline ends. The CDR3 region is CASSGGQPKNYGYTF. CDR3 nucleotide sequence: TGTGCCAGCAGCGGCGGACAGCCGAAGAACTATGGCTACACCTTC.

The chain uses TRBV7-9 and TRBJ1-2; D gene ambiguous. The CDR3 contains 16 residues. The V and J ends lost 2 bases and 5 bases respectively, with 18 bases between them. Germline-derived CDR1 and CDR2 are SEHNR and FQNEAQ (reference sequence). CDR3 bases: TGTGCCAGCAGCTTAAGTGTAGGCAGAAGTCCTTATGGCTACACCTTC. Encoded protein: CASSLSVGRSPYGYTF.

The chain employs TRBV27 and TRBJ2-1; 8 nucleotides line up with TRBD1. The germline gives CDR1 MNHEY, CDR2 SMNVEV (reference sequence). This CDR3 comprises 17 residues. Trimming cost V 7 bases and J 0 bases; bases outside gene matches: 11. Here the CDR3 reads CASTSRQGLFSYNEQFF. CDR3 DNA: TGTGCCAGCACTTCTCGACAGGGGCTATTCTCCTACAATGAGCAGTTCTTC.

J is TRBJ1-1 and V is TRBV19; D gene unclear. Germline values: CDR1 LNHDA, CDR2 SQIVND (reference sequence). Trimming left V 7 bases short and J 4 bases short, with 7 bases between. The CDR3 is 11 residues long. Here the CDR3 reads CASISSTEAFF. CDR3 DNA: TGTGCCAGTATCTCCAGCACTGAAGCTTTCTTT. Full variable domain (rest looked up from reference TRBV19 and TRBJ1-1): DGGITQSPKYLFRKEGQNVTLSCEQNLNHDAMYWYRQDPGQGLRLIYYSQIVNDFQKGDIAEGYSVSREKKESFPLTVTSAQKNPTAFYLCASISSTEAFFGQGTRLTVV.

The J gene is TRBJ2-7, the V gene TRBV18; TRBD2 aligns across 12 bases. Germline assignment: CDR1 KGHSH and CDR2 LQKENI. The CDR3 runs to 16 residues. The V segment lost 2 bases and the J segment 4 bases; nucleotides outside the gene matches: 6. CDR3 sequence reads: CASSPYPGLAGYEQYF. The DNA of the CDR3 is TGTGCCAGCTCACCATACCCTGGACTAGCGGGGTACGAGCAGTACTTC.

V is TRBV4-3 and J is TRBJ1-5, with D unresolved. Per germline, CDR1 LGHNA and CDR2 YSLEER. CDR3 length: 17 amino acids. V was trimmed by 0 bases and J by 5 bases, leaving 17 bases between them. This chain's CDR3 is CASSQDPGFGSDQPQHF. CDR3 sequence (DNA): TGCGCCAGCAGCCAAGACCCAGGATTCGGAAGTGATCAGCCCCAGCATTTT.

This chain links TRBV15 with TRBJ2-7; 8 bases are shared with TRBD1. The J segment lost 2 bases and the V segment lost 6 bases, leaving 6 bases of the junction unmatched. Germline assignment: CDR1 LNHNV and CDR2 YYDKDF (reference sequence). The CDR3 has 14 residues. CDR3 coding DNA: TGTGCCACCAGTACCCAGACAGGGGCCTACGAGCAGTACTTC. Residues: CATSTQTGAYEQYF.

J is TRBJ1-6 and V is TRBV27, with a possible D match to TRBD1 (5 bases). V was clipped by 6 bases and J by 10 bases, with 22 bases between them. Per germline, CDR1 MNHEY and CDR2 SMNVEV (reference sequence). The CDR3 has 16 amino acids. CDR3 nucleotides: TGTGCCAGCAGCCCCGGGACCGGAATGTTCCGGTCACCCCTCCACTTT. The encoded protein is CASSPGTGMFRSPLHF.

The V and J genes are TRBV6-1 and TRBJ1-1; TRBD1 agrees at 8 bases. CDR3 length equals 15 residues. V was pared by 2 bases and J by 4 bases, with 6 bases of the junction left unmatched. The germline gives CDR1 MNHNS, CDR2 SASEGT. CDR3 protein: CASSEQGAPGTEAFF. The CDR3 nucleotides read TGTGCCAGCAGTGAACAGGGGGCCCCCGGCACTGAAGCTTTCTTT.

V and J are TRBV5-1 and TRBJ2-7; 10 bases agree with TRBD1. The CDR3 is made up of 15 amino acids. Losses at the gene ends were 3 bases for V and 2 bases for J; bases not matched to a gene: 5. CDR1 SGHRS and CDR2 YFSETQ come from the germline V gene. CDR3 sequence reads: CASSSTGGPAYEQYF. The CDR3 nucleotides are TGCGCCAGCAGCTCGACAGGGGGCCCGGCCTACGAGCAGTACTTC.

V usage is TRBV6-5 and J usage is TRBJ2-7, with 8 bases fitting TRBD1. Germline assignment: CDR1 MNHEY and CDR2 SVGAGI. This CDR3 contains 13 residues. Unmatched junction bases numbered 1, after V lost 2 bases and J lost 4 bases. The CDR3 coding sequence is TGTGCCAGCAGTTACACAGGGGGGTACGAGCAGTACTTC. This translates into CASSYTGGYEQYF.

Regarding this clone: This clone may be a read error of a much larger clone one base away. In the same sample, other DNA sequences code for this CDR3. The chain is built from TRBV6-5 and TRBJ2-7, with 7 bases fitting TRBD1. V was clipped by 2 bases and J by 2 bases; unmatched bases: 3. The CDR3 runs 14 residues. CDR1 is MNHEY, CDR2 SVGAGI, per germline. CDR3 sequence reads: CASSYGQGAYEQYF. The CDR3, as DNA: TGTGCCAGCAGTTACGGGCAGGGGGCCTACGAGCAGTACTTC.

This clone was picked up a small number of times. For the CDR3, the DNA is TGTGCCAGCAGTTCTCCAGGGGGGAACTATGGCTACACCTTC. This translates into CASSSPGGNYGYTF. J is TRBJ1-2 and V is TRBV28, with 7 bases lining up with TRBD1. The germline V gene has CDR1 MDHEN and CDR2 SYDVKM. The junction had 4 bases not matched to a gene; V was cut back by 4 bases and J by 2 bases. The CDR3 has 14 amino acids.

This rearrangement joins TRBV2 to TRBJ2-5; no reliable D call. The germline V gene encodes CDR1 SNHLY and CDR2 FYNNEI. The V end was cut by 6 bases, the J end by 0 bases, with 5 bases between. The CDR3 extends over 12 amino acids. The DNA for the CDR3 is TGTGCCAGCAGCCTGTACCAAGAGACCCAGTACTTC. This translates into CASSLYQETQYF.

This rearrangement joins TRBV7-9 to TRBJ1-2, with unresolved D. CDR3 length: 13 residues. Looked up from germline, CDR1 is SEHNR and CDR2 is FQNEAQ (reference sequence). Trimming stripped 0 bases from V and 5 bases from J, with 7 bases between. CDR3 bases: TGTGCCAGCAGCTTAGCCGATAGGTATGGCTACACCTTC. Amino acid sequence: CASSLADRYGYTF.

Here the CDR3 reads CAWSVLEKLFF. As DNA, the CDR3 is TGTGCCTGGAGTGTACTTGAAAAACTGTTTTTT. V usage is TRBV30 and J usage is TRBJ1-4; no firm D call. V was trimmed by 0 bases and J by 7 bases, leaving 3 bases between them. CDR3 length equals 11 residues. Germline V lookup: CDR1 GTSNPN, CDR2 SVGIG (reference sequence).

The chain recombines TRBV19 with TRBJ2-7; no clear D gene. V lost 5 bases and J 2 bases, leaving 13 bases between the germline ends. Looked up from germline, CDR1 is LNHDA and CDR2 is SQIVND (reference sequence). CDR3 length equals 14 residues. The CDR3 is CASSADRATYEQYF. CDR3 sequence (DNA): TGTGCCAGTAGTGCAGACCGTGCTACCTACGAGCAGTACTTC.

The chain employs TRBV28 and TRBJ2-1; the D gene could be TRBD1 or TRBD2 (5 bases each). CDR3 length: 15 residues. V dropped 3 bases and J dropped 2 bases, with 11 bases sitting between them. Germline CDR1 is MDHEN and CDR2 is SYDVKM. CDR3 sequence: CASSFLGPPYNEQFF. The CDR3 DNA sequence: TGTGCCAGCAGTTTCCTGGGACCTCCCTACAATGAGCAGTTCTTC. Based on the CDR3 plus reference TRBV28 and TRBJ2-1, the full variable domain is DVKVTQSSRYLVKRTGEKVFLECVQDMDHENMFWYRQDPGLGLRLIYFSYDVKMKEKGDIPEGYSVSREKKERFSLILESASTNQTSMYLCASSFLGPPYNEQFFGPGTRLTVL.

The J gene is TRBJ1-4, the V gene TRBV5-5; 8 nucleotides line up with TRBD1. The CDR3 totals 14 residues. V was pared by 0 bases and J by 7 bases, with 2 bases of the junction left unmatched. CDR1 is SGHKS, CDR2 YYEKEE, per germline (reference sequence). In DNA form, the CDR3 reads TGTGCCAGCAGCTTGGCAGGGGGCCGTGAAAAACTGTTTTTT. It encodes CASSLAGGREKLFF.